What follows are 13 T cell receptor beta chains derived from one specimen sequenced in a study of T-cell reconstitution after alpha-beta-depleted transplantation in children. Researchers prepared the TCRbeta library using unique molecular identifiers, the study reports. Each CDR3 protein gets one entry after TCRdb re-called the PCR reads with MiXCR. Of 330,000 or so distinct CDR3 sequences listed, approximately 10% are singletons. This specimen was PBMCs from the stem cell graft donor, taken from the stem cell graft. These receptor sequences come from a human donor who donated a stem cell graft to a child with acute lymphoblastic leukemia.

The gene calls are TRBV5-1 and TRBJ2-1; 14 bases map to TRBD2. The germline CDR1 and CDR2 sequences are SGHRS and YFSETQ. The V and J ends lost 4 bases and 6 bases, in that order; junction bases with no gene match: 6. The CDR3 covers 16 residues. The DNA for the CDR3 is TGCGCCAGCAGCATCCGACTAGCGGGAGGGCCCAATGAGCAGTTCTTC. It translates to CASSIRLAGGPNEQFF.

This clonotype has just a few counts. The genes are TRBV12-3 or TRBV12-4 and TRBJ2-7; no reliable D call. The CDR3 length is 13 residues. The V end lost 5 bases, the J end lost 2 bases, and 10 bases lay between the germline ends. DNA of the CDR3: TGTGCCAGCAGTGGGGTCGGACCCTACGAGCAGTACTTC. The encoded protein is CASSGVGPYEQYF.

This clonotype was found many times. CDR3: CSGTDGTGELFF. The CDR3 nucleotides read TGCAGTGGGACAGACGGCACCGGGGAGCTGTTTTTT. The chain couples TRBV20-1 to TRBJ2-2; perhaps TRBD1 as D (6 bases). The length of the CDR3 is 12 residues. Trimming pared 7 bases from V and 4 bases from J, leaving 10 bases between. Germline V gene lookup returns CDR1 DFQATT and CDR2 SNEGSKA (reference sequence).

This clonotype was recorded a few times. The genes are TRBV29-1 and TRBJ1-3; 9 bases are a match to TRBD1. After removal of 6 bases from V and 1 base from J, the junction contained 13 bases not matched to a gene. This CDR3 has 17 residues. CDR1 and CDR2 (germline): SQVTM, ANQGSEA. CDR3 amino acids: CSVALTGGAFSGNTIYF. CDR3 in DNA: TGCAGCGTCGCATTAACAGGGGGCGCGTTTTCTGGAAACACCATATATTTT.

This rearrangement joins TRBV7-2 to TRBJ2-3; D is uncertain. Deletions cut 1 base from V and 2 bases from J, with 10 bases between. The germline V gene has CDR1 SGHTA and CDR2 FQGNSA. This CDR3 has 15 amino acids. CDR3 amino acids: CASSLDGNPTDTQYF. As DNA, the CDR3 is TGTGCCAGCAGCTTAGATGGGAATCCCACAGATACGCAGTATTTT.

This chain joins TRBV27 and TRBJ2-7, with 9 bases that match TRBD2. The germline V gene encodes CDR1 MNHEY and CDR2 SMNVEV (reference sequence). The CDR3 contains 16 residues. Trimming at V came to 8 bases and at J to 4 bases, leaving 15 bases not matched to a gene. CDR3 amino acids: CASGDGIGLAGYEQYF. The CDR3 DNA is TGTGCCAGCGGTGATGGGATTGGGCTAGCGGGGTACGAGCAGTACTTC.

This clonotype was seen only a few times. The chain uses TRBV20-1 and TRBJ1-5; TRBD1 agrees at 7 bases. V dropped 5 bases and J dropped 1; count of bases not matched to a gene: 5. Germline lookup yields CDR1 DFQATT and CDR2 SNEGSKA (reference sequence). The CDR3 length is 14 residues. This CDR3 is CSAPGGTSNQPQHF. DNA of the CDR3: TGCAGTGCTCCAGGGGGTACCAGCAATCAGCCCCAGCATTTT.

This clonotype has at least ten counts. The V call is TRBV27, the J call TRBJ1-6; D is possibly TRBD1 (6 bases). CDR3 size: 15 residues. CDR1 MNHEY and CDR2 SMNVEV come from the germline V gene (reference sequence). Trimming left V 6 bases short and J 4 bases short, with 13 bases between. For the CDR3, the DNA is TGTGCCAGCAGGGGGCCAGGGGAATATAATTCACCCCTCCACTTT. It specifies CASRGPGEYNSPLHF.

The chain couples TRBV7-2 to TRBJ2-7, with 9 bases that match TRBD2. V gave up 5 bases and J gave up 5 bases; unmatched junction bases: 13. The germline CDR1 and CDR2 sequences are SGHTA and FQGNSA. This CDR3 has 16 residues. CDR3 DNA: TGTGCCAGCAGCCCGCGGCCCGGCTTAGCGGGAGACGAGCAGTACTTC. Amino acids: CASSPRPGLAGDEQYF.

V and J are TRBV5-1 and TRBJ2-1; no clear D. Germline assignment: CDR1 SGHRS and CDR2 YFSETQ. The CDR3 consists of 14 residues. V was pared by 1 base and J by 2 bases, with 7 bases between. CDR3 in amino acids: CASSLTHPYNEQFF. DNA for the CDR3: TGCGCCAGCAGCTTGACACACCCCTACAATGAGCAGTTCTTC.

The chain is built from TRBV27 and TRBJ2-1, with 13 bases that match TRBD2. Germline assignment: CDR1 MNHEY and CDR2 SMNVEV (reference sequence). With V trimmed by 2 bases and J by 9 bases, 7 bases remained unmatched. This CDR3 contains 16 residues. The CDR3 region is CASSLRTSGRAGEQFF. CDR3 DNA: TGTGCCAGCAGTTTACGTACTAGCGGGAGGGCCGGTGAGCAGTTCTTC.

CDR3 protein: CASRHAAGADNEQFF. CDR3 nucleotide sequence: TGTGCCAGCAGACATGCGGCGGGAGCCGACAATGAGCAGTTCTTC. The chain couples TRBV27 to TRBJ2-1; TRBD2 matches at 7 bases. The germline CDR1 and CDR2 sequences are MNHEY and SMNVEV (reference sequence). The CDR3 consists of 15 residues. V gave up 6 bases and J gave up 5 bases; unmatched junction bases: 10.

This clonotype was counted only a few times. The CDR3 loop reads CASSPRLAVYEQYF. CDR3 DNA: TGTGCCAGCAGTCCACGACTAGCGGTCTACGAGCAGTACTTC. The chain is built from TRBV28 and TRBJ2-7; TRBD2 agrees at 9 bases. This CDR3 spans 14 amino acids. The V gene's germline CDR1 is MDHEN and CDR2 SYDVKM. J lost 3 bases, V lost 5 bases, and 5 bases had no gene match.